This TCR beta chain is from a study of blood T cell repertoires in COVID-19. Study context: Samples came from the United States, Italy and Spain, spanning acute and convalescent COVID-19.

Sequenced by immunoSEQ multiplex PCR; TCRdb stores in-frame clones only, minus some. The table shows around 300,000 clones, with 87% occurring only once. Cohort assignment relied on participant-reported clinical history. Cohort 3 donors were reported recovered after two negative PCRs, clearance, or symptom resolution. Per the germline V gene, CDR1 is GTSNPN and CDR2 is SVGIG (reference sequence). The CDR3 covers 14 residues. The V gene lost 3 bases and the J gene lost 5 bases, with 14 bases spanning the gap. The TCR was taken from a woman between 35 and 50 years old who had recovered from COVID-19. The chain has TRBV30 and TRBJ1-5, with D possibly matching TRBD1 (6 bases). The sequenced material came from PBMCs or T cells enriched from blood (not recorded which). The CDR3 DNA sequence: TGTGCCTGGAGCAGTTGGGGGGGCGATCAGCCCCAGCATTTT. As protein: CAWSSWGGDQPQHF.